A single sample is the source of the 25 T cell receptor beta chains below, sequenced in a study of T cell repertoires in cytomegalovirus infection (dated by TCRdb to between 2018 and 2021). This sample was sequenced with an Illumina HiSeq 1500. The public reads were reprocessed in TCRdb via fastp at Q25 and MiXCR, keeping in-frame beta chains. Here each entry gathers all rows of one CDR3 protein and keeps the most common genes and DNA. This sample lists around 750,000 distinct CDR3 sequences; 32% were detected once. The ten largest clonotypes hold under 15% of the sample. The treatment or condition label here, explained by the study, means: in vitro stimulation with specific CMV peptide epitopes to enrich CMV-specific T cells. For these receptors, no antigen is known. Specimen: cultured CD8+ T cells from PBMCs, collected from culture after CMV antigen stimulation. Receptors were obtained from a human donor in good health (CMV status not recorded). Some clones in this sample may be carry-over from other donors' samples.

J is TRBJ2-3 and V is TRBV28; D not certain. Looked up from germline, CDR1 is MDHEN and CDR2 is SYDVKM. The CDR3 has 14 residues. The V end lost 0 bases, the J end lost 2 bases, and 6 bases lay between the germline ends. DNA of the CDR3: TGTGCCAGCAGTTTATGGAGGCCCACAGATACGCAGTATTTT. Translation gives CASSLWRPTDTQYF.

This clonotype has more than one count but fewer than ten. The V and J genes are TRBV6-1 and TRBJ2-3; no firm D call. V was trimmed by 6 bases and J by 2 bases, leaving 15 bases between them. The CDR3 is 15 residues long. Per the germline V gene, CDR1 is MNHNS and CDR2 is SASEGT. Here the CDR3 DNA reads TGTGCCAGCAGAACGAGCGACAAGCACACAGATACGCAGTATTTT. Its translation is CASRTSDKHTDTQYF.

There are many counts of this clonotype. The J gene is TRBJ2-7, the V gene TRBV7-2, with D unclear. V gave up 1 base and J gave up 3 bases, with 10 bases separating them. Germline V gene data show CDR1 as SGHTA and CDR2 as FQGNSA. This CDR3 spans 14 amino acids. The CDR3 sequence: CASSLGTVGYEQYV. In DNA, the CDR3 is TGTGCCAGCAGCTTAGGCACAGTAGGCTACGAGCAGTACGTC.

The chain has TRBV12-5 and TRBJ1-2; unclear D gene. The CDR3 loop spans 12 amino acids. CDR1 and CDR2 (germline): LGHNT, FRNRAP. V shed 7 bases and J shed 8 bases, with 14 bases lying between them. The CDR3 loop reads CASDSSSRGYTF. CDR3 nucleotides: TGTGCTAGTGACAGTTCTTCGAGGGGCTACACCTTC.

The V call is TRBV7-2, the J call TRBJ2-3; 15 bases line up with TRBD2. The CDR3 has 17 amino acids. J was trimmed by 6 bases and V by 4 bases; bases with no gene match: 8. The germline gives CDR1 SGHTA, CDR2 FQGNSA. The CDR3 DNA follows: TGTGCCAGCAGCTCCGGACTAGCGGGGGGGAAGGCGGATACGCAGTATTTT. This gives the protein CASSSGLAGGKADTQYF.

CDR3 residues: CAIRGLDHYEQYV. CDR3 DNA: TGTGCCATCAGGGGACTAGACCATTACGAGCAGTACGTC. The chain links TRBV10-3 to TRBJ2-7, with 8 bases lining up with TRBD2. The germline CDR1 and CDR2 sequences are ENHRY and SYGVKD. J was trimmed by 4 bases and V by 6 bases; bases with no gene match: 5. There are 13 residues in the CDR3.

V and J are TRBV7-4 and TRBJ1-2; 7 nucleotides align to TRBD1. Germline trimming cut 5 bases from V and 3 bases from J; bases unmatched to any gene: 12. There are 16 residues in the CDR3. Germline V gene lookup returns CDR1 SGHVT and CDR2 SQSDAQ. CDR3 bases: TGTGCCAGCAGCAAAGGGACAGATCAACTGGACTATGGCTACACCTTC. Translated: CASSKGTDQLDYGYTF.

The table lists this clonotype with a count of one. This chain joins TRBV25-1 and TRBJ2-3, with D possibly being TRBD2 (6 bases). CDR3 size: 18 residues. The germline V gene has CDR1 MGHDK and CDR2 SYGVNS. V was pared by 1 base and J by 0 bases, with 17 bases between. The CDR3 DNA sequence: TGTGCCAGCAGTGAATTTCTTGTGGAGGGGAGTAGCACAGATACGCAGTATTTT. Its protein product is CASSEFLVEGSSTDTQYF.

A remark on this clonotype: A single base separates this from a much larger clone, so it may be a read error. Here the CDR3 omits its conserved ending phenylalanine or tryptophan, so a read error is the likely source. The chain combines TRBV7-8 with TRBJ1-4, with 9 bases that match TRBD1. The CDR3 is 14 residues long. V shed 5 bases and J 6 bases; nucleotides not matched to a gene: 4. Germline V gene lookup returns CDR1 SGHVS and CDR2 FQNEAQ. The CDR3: CASSHWDRDEKLFL. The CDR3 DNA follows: TGTGCCAGCAGCCATTGGGACAGGGATGAAAAACTGTTTCTT.

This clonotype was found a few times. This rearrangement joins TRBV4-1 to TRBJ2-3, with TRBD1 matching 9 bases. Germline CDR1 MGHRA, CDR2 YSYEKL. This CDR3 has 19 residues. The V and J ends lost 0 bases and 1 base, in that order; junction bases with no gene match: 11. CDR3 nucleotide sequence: TGCGCCAGCAGCCAAGAGGAACAGGGGGCTCGGTTGGGCACAGATACGCAGTATTTT. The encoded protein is CASSQEEQGARLGTDTQYF.

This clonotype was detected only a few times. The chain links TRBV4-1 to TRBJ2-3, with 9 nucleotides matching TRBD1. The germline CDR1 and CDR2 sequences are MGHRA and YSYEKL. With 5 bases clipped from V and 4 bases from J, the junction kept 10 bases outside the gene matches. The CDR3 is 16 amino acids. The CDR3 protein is CASSSLGDRDPDTQYF. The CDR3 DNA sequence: TGCGCCAGCAGCTCCCTCGGGGACAGGGACCCAGATACGCAGTATTTT.

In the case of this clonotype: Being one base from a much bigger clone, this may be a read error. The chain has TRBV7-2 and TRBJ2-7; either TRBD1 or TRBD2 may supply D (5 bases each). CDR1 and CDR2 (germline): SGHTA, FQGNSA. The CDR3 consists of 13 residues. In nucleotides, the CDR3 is TGTGTCAGCAGCCTAGGTGGGGGTGCCGAGCAGTACGTC. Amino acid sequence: CVSSLGGGAEQYV.

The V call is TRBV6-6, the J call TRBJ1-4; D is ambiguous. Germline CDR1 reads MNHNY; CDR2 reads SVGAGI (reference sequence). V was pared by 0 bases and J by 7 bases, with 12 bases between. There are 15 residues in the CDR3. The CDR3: CASSYSVRVSEKLFF. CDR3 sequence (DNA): TGTGCCAGCAGTTACTCGGTTCGGGTTAGTGAAAAACTGTTTTTT.

The chain's CDR3 is CASRGTGFHEQFF. The CDR3 DNA sequence: TGTGCCAGTAGGGGGACAGGTTTTCATGAGCAGTTCTTC. The chain employs TRBV19 and TRBJ2-1, with 8 bases identical to TRBD1. J was trimmed by 8 bases and V by 6 bases; bases with no gene match: 6. The CDR3 is 13 residues long. The germline CDR1 and CDR2 sequences are LNHDA and SQIVND (reference sequence).

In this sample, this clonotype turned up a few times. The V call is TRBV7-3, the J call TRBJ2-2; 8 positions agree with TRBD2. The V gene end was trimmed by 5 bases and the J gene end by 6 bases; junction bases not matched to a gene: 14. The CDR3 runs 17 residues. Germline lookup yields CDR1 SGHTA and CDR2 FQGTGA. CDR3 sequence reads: CASSPGELAVFSGELFF. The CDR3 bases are TGTGCCAGCAGCCCGGGGGAACTAGCGGTATTTTCCGGGGAGCTGTTTTTT. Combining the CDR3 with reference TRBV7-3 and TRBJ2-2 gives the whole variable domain GAGVSQTPSNKVTEKGKYVELRCDPISGHTALYWYRQSLGQGPEFLIYFQGTGAADDSGLPNDRFFAVRPEGSVSTLKIQRTERGDSAVYLCASSPGELAVFSGELFFGEGSRLTVL.

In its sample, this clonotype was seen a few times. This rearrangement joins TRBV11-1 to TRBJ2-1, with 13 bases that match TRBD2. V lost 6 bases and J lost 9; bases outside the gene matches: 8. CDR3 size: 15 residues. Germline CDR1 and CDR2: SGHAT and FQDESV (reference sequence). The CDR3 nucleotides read TGTGCCAGCAGTTCCGGGACTAGCGGGGAAGGTGAGCAGTTCTTC. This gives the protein CASSSGTSGEGEQFF.

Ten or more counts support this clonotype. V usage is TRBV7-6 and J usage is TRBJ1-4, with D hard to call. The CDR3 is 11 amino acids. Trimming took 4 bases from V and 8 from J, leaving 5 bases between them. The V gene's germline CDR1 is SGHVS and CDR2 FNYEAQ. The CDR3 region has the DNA TGTGCCAGCAGCTCTACGGAAAAACTGTTTTTT. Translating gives CASSSTEKLFF.

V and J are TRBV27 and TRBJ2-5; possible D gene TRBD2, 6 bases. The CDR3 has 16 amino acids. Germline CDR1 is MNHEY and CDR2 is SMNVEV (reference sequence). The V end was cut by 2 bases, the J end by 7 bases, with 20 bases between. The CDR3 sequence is CASSLISGPVEGTQYF. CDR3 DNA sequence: TGTGCCAGCAGTTTAATATCGGGGCCGGTGGAGGGGACCCAGTACTTC.

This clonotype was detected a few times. The CDR3 here is CASSSSGTGTTYEQYF. The CDR3 nucleotides read TGTGCCAGCAGTTCGTCCGGGACAGGGACGACCTACGAGCAGTACTTC. The chain uses TRBV6-1 and TRBJ2-7; 9 bases line up with TRBD1. In germline, CDR1 is MNHNS, CDR2 SASEGT. This CDR3 comprises 16 residues. The trim removed 5 bases at V and 2 bases at J, leaving 10 bases unmatched.

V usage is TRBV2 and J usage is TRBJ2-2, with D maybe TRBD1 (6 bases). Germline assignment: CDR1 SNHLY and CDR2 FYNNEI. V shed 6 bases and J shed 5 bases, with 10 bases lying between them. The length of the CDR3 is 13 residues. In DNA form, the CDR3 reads TGTGCCAGCAGGGGGGCAAGGACCGGGGAGCTGTTTTTT. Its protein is CASRGARTGELFF.

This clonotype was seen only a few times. The CDR3 loop is CASSSGGTVYGYTF. CDR3 coding DNA: TGTGCCAGCAGTTCGGGTGGGACGGTCTATGGCTACACCTTC. The rearrangement links TRBV27 to TRBJ1-2, with a possible D match to TRBD1 (5 bases). This CDR3 region has 14 residues. Germline V gene sequence: CDR1 MNHEY, CDR2 SMNVEV (reference sequence). The V end lost 4 bases, the J end lost 4 bases, and 13 bases lay between the germline ends.

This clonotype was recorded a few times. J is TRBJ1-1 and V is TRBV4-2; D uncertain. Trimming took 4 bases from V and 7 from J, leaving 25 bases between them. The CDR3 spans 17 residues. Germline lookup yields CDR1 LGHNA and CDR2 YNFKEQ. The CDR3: CASSPAFAVGGMGEAFF. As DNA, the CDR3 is TGTGCCAGCAGCCCAGCGTTTGCGGTAGGTGGGATGGGTGAAGCTTTCTTT.

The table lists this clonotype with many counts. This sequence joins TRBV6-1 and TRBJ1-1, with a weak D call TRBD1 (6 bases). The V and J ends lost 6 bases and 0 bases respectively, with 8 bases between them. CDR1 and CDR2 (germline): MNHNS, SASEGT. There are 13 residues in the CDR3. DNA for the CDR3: TGTGCCAGCAGGGGACAACTGAACACTGAAGCTTTCTTT. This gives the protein CASRGQLNTEAFF.

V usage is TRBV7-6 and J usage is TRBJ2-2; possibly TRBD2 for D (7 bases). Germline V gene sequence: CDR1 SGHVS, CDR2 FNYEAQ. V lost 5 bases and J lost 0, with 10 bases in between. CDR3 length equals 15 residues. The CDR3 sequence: CASSRGAANTGELFF. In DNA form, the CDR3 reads TGTGCCAGCAGCCGGGGGGCTGCGAACACCGGGGAGCTGTTTTTT. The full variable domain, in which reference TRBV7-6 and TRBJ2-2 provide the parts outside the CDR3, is GAGVSQSPRYKVTKRGQDVALRCDPISGHVSLYWYRQALGQGPEFLTYFNYEAQQDKSGLPNDRFSAERPEGSISTLTIQRTEQRDSAMYRCASSRGAANTGELFFGEGSRLTVL.

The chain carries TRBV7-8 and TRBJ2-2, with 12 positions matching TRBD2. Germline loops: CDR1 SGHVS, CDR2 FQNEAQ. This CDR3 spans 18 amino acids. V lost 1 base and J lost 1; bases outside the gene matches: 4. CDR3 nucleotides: TGTGCCAGCAGCTTAGGTGTGACTAGCGGGGGGAACACCGGGGAGCTGTTTTTT. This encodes CASSLGVTSGGNTGELFF.